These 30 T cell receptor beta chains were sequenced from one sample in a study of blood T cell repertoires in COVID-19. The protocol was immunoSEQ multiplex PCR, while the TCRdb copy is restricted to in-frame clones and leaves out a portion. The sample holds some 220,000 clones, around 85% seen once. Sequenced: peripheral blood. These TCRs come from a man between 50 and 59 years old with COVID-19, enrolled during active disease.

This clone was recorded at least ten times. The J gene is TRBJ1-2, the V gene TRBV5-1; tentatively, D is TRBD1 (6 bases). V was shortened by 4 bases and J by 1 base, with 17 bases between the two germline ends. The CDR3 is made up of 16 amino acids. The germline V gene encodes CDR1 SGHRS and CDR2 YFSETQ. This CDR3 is CASSPTGRRSNYGYTF. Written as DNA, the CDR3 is TGCGCCAGCAGCCCCACAGGGAGACGGAGTAACTATGGCTACACCTTC.

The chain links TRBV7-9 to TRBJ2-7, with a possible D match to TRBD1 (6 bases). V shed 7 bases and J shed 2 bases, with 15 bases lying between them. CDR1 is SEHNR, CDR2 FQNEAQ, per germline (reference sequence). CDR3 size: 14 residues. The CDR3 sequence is CASTRQVGAYEQYF. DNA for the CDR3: TGTGCCAGCACGCGACAGGTTGGGGCCTACGAGCAGTACTTC.

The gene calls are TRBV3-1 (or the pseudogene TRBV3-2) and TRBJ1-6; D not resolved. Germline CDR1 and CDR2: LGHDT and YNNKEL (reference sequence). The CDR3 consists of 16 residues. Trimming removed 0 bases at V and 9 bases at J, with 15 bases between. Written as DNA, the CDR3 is TGTGCCAGCAGCCAAGATTTTGGTCGTGCGTTTTCACCCCTCCACTTT. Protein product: CASSQDFGRAFSPLHF.

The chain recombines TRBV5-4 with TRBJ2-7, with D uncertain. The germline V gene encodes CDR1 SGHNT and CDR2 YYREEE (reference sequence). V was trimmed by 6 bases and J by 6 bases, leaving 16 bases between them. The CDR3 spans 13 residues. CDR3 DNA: TGTGCCAGCAAACCCGACTCGGAAGGCGAGCAGTACTTC. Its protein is CASKPDSEGEQYF.

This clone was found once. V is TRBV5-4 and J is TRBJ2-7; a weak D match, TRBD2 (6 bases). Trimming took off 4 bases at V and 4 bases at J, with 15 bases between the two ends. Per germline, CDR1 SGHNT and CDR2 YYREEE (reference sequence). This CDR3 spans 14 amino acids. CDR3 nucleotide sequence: TGTGCCAGCAGCACTGGGGGGAGCGAGTACGAGCAGTACTTC. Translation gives CASSTGGSEYEQYF.

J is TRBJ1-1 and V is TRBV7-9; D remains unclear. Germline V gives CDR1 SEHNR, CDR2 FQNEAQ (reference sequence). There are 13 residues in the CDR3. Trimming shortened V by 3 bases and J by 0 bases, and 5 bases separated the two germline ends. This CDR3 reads CASSFHMNTEAFF. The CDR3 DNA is TGTGCCAGCAGCTTTCACATGAACACTGAAGCTTTCTTT.

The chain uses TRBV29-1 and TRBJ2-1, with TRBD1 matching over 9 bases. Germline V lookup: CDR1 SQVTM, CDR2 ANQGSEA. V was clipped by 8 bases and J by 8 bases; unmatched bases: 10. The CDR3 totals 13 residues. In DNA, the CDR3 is TGCAGCACCGACAGGGGGATTGGGGATGAGCAGTTCTTC. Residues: CSTDRGIGDEQFF.

CDR3 region: CASSLRDRAYNEQFF. The CDR3 DNA is TGTGCCAGCAGCCTCCGGGACAGGGCCTACAATGAGCAGTTCTTC. The V call is TRBV13, the J call TRBJ2-1; 9 bases align to TRBD1. This CDR3 has 15 amino acids. The germline gives CDR1 PRHDT, CDR2 FYEKMQ (reference sequence). The V segment lost 5 bases and the J segment 2 bases; nucleotides outside the gene matches: 4.

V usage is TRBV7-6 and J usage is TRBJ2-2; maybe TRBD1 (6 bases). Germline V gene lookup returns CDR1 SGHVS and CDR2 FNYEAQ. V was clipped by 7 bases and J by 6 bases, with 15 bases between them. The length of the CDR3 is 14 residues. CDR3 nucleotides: TGTGCCAGCAAGGAAGGGGGTCATTCCGGGGAGCTGTTTTTT. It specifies CASKEGGHSGELFF.

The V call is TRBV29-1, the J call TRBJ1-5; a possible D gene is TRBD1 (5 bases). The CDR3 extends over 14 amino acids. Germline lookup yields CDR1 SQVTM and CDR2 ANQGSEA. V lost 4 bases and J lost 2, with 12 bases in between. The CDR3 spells CSVAQGTGNQPQHF. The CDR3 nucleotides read TGCAGCGTTGCGCAGGGTACCGGCAATCAGCCCCAGCATTTT.

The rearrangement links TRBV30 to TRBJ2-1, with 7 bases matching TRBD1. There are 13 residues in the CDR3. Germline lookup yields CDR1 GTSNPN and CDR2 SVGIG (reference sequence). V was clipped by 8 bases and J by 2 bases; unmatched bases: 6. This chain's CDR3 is CAGPGQTYNEQFF. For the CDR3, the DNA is TGTGCCGGCCCGGGACAGACCTACAATGAGCAGTTCTTC.

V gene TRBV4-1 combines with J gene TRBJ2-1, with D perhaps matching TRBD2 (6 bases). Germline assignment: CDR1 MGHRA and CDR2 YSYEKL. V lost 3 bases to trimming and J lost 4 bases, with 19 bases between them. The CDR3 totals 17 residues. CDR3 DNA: TGCGCCAGCAGCCACGATCAGTGGCCCGGGGGATACAATGAGCAGTTCTTC. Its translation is CASSHDQWPGGYNEQFF.

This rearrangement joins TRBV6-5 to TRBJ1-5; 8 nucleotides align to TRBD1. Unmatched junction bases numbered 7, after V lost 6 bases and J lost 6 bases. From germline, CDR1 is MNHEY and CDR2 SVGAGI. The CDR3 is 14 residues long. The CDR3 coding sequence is TGTGCCAGCAGCCGGACAGGGTTCGGTCAGCCCCAGCATTTT. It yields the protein CASSRTGFGQPQHF.

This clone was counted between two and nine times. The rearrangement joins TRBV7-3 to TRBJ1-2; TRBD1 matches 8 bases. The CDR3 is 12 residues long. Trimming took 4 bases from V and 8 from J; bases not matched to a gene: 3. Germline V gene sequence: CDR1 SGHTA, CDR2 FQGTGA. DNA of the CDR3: TGTGCCAGCAGCTCGACAGGGGAGGGCTACACCTTC. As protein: CASSSTGEGYTF.

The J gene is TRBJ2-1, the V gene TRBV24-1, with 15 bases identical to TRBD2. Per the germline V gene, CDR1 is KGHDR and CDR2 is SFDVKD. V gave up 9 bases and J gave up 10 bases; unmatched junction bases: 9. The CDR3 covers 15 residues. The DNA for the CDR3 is TGTGCCACCTCGGCGGGACTAGCGGGGGGTGGGGAGCAGTTCTTC. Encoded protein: CATSAGLAGGGEQFF.

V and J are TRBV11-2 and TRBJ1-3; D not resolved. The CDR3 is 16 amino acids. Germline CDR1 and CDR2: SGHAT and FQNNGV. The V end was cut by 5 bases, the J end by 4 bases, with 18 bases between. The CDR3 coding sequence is TGTGCCAGCAGCAATGGGTACCCCGGGTCAGGAAACACCATATATTTT. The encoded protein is CASSNGYPGSGNTIYF.

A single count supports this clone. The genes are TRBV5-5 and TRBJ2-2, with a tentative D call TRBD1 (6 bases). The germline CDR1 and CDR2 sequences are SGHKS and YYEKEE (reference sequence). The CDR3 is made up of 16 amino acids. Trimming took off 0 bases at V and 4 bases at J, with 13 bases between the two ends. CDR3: CASSLVPGAVTGELFF. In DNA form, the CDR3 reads TGTGCCAGCAGCTTGGTACCAGGGGCGGTCACCGGGGAGCTGTTTTTT.

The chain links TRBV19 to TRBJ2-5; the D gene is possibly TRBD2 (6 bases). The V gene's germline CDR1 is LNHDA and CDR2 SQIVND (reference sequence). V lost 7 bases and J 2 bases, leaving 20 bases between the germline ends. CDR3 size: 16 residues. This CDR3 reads CASNHRAAGRQETQYF. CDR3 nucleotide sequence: TGTGCCAGTAACCACCGGGCCGCGGGGAGACAAGAGACCCAGTACTTC.

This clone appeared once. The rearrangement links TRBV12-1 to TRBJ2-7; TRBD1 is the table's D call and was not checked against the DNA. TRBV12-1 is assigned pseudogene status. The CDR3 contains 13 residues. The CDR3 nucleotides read TGTGCCAGCAGCTTCTTGGGGCGGTGCGAGCAGTACTTC. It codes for CASSFLGRCEQYF.

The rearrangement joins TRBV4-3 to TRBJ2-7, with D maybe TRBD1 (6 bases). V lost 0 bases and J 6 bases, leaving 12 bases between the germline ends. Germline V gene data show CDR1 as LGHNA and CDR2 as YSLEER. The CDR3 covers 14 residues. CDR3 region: CASSQEEGGIEQYF. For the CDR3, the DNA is TGCGCCAGCAGCCAAGAGGAAGGGGGTATCGAGCAGTACTTC.

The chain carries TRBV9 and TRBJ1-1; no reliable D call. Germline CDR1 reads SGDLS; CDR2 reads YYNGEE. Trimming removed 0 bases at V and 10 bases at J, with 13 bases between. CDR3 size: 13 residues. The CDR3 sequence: CASSVEGLAGAFF. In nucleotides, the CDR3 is TGTGCCAGCAGCGTAGAGGGTCTCGCGGGAGCTTTCTTT.

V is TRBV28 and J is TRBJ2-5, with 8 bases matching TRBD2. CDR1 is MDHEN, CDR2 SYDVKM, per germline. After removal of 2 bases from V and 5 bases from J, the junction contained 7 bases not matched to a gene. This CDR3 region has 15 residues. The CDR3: CASSLGAGGRETQYF. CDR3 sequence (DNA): TGTGCCAGCAGTTTAGGTGCGGGGGGCCGGGAGACCCAGTACTTC.

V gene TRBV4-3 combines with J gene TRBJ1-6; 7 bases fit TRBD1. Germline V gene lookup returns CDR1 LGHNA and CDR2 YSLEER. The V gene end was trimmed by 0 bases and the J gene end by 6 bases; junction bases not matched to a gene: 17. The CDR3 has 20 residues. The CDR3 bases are TGCGCCAGCAGCCAAGATTGTAACGACCAGGGGGACGATTTTAATTCACCCCTCCACTTT. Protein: CASSQDCNDQGDDFNSPLHF.

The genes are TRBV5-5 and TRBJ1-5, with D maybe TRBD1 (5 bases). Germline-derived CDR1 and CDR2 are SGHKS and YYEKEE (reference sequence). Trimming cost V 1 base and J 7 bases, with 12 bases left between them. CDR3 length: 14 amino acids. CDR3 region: CASSLPGNDQPQHF. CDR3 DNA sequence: TGTGCCAGCAGCTTGCCAGGGAACGACCAGCCCCAGCATTTT. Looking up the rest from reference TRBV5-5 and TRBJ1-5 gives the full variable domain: DAGVTQSPTHLIKTRGQQVTLRCSPISGHKSVSWYQQVLGQGPQFIFQYYEKEERGRGNFPDRFSARQFPNYSSELNVNALLLGDSALYLCASSLPGNDQPQHFGDGTRLSIL.

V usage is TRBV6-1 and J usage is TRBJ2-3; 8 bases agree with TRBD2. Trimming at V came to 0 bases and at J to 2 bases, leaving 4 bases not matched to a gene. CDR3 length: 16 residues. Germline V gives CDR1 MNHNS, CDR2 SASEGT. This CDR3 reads CASSEAGSGATDTQYF. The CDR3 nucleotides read TGTGCCAGCAGTGAAGCTGGTAGCGGGGCCACAGATACGCAGTATTTT.

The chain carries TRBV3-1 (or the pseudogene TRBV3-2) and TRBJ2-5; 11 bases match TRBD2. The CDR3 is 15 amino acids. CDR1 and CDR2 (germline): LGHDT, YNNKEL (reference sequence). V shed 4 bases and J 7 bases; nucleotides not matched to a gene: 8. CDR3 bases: TGTGCCAGCAGCCGCTCAACTAGCGGGGGCGGGACCCAGTACTTC. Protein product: CASSRSTSGGGTQYF.

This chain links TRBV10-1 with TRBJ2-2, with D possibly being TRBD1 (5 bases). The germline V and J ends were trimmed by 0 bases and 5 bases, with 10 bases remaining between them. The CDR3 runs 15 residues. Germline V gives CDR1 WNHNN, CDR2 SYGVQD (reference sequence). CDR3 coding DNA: TGCGCCAGCAGTGAGTCCGCCAGGGAAACCGGGGAGCTGTTTTTT. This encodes CASSESARETGELFF.

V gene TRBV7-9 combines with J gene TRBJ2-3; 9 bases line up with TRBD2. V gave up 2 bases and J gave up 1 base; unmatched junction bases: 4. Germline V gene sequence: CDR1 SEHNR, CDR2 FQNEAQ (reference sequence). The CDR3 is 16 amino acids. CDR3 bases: TGTGCCAGCAGCTTACTAGCGGGGCTCCGCACAGATACGCAGTATTTT. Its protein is CASSLLAGLRTDTQYF.

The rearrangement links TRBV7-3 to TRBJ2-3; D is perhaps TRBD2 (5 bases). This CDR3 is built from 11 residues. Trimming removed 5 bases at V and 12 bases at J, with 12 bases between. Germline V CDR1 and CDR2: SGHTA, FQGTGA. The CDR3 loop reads CASSTGNLQYF. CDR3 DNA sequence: TGTGCCAGCAGCACCGGGAACCTCCAGTATTTT.

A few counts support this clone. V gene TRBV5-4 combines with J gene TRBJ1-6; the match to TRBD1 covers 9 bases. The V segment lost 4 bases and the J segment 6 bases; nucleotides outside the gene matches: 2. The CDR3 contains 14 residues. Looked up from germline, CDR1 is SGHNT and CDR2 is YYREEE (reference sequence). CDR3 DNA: TGTGCCAGCAGCGCGGGACAGGGTAATTCACCCCTCCACTTT. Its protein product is CASSAGQGNSPLHF.